The clone carrying this TCR beta chain showed up just once. Its antigen is not known. These data belong to a study of PD-1 blockade in classical Hodgkin lymphoma. Points from the study as a whole: No one has yet defined what causes the repertoire differences, which may be disease activity or prior therapy. The CD4+ diversity rise by C4D1 was clearest in complete responders. Complete responders started with a diversity level that resembled newly diagnosed patients at baseline. It was reported that newly diagnosed patients had less baseline TCR diversity than healthy donors.

Some clones are missing from TCRdb's copy, which holds only in-frame ones; the method was immunoSEQ multiplex PCR. This table holds fewer than 80,000 clones, about two thirds found once. The CDR3 consists of 13 residues. The germline V gene has CDR1 SGHVS and CDR2 FNYEAQ. Trimming left V 1 base short and J 3 bases short, with 5 bases between. After autologous stem cell transplantation all patients relapsed, and prior brentuximab vedotin exposure differed between cohorts. The material sequenced was peripheral blood mononuclear cells (PBMCs), taken before the second cycle of nivolumab. The TCR comes from a human donor with classical Hodgkin lymphoma. V gene TRBV7-6 combines with J gene TRBJ2-3; D ambiguous. Written as DNA, the CDR3 is TGTGCCAGCAGCTTAGTTGGTACAGATACGCAGTATTTT. Its protein is CASSLVGTDTQYF.